This T cell receptor (beta chain) derives from a study of vaccination effects on CD4 cells after COVID-19. CDR1 and CDR2 (germline): MGHDK, SYGVNS. The CDR3 loop spans 12 amino acids. Before sequencing took place, the ViraFEST assay used viral peptide pools to expand antigen-specific CD4+ T cells. The culture ran for 10 days before CD4+ T cells were isolated. Having tested negative for nucleocapsid antibodies, the vaccine recipients showed no prior SARS-CoV-2 infection. Peptides at roughly 10 ug/ml and IL-2 at 9 to 10 IU/ml were added to around 2 million PBMC per well. On days 3 and 7, fresh IL-2 medium replaced half the medium. Method: immunoSEQ multiplex PCR; TCRdb's copy keeps in-frame clones and lacks some. The repertoire consists of about 73,000 clones, with roughly 74% occurring once and the leading ten covering about 3.2%. Study outcomes and limitations: Marked clonal contraction of infection- and vaccine-induced clones was seen late after vaccination. Healthy vaccinees' vaccine-induced clones included only 1 of 255 that recognized common cold coronaviruses.

A remark on this clone: Its specificity is not known. One junction end disagrees with the germline gene, perhaps due to a read error.

The chain links TRBV25-1 to TRBJ1-1; 9 positions agree with TRBD1. The sequences come from CD4+ T cells from PBMCs cultured with HCoV-NL63 spike peptides, collected before COVID-19 vaccination. The receptor was derived from a human donor who received a COVID-19 vaccine. CDR3 region: CASSDNRGPSFF. CDR3 coding DNA: TGTGCCAGCAGTGACAACAGGGGGCCTTCATTTTTT.